This record covers a single T cell receptor (beta chain). This sample is part of a study of T cell clones after liver transplantation. The wider study: Pre-transplant mixed lymphocyte reactions yielded third-party-reactive TCRbeta sequences as comparators for graft-donor-reactive sequences.

Sequenced by immunoSEQ multiplex PCR; TCRdb stores in-frame clones only, minus some. The sample lists roughly 120,000 clones, less than 95% seen once, with 0.65% to 0.85% in the top ten. This CDR3 contains 17 residues. Germline V gene lookup returns CDR1 MNHEY and CDR2 SMNVEV (reference sequence). The sequence came from a human patient who received a liver transplant. Part of the T cells may come from the graft donor. The sequencing used CD4+ T cells from blood, collected 12 months after liver transplant. This chain links TRBV27 with TRBJ2-5; 7 bases agree with TRBD2. The tail of the sequence fits TRBJ2-7 better, so the J call may be wrong. The CDR3 reads CASSSPRGRAAKYEQYF. In DNA form, the CDR3 reads TGTGCCAGCAGTTCCCCCCGTGGGAGGGCCGCCAAGTACGAGCAGTACTTC.